The rows below give T cell receptor beta chains drawn from one sample of a study of T-cell reconstitution after alpha-beta-depleted transplantation in children. TCRdb called the PCR reads again in MiXCR, with one record for every CDR3 protein. Found here are over 450,000 distinct CDR3 sequences, 10% to 13% of them singletons; the top ten hold 2%. The specimen comprised PBMCs, sampled before TCRalphabeta/CD19-depleted stem cell transplant. Receptors originate from a child aged 2-15 years with inherited bone marrow failure, due to receive a stem cell transplant. CDR3s include the opening cysteine and the closing phenylalanine or tryptophan. The D gene is left open where the match is weak. Some rows mark clone size as missing; the rest say once, few, many or name a class of expanded clone.

j_call	d_call	clone_size	v_call	cdr3_nt	cdr3_aa
TRBJ1-5	-	-	TRBV12-3/TRBV12-4	TGTGCCAGCAGTTTGACGTCGGGCCAGCCCCAGCATTTT	CASSLTSGQPQHF
TRBJ2-3	TRBD2	-	TRBV18	TGTGCCAGCTCACCATCACTAGCGGGACAGATTACGCAGTATTTT	CASSPSLAGQITQYF
TRBJ2-3	TRBD2	many	TRBV11-2	TGTGCCAGCAGCCTACCTAGGGGACTAGCGGGAGGGCCGAGCACAGATACGCAGTATTTT	CASSLPRGLAGGPSTDTQYF
TRBJ1-1	-	many	TRBV20-1	TGCAGTGCTAGGGGGAACACTGAAGCTTTCTTT	CSARGNTEAFF
TRBJ2-7	TRBD2	-	TRBV20-1	TGCAGTGCCGGCGGGACTAGCGGGATCTTTTACGAGCAGTACTTC	CSAGGTSGIFYEQYF
TRBJ1-1	-	few	TRBV20-1	TGCAGGGCCCCGGATCGCAAAAACACTGAAGCTTTCTTT	CRAPDRKNTEAFF
TRBJ2-2	-	many	TRBV6-2/TRBV6-3	TGTGCCAGCAGTTACTCGGGACACCGGGGCACCGGGGAGCTGTTTTTT	CASSYSGHRGTGELFF
TRBJ2-2	TRBD2	many	TRBV20-1	TGCAGTGCCCCCAGCGGGATGAACACCGGGGAGCTGTTTTTT	CSAPSGMNTGELFF
TRBJ1-2	TRBD1	few	TRBV5-5	TGTGCCAGCAGCTTGGGGGACAGGACCGGCGGCTACACCTTC	CASSLGDRTGGYTF
TRBJ1-4	-	-	TRBV24-1	TGTGCCACCAGTGCCCCCGACCGGGCGGGGGAAAAACTGTTTTTT	CATSAPDRAGEKLFF
TRBJ1-4	TRBD1	-	TRBV2	TGTGCCAGCAGTACGGACAGGCTTGCCATTTTT	CASSTDRLAIF
TRBJ1-5	TRBD1	few	TRBV4-3	TGCGCCAGCAGCTTTAGACAGGGACATCAGCCCCAGCATTTT	CASSFRQGHQPQHF
TRBJ1-5	-	few	TRBV5-1	TGCGCCAGCAGCTTGGGAGGGGATAATCAGCCCCAGCATTTT	CASSLGGDNQPQHF
TRBJ2-7	TRBD2	many	TRBV28	TGTGCCAGCAGTTTAGCGGGGGTTCCCTACGAGCAGTACTTC	CASSLAGVPYEQYF
TRBJ2-3	TRBD2	many	TRBV12-3/TRBV12-4	TGTGCCAGCAGTCTAACTAGCGGGAGAACAGATACGCAGTATTTT	CASSLTSGRTDTQYF
TRBJ1-6	-	many	TRBV6-2/TRBV6-3	TGTGCCAGCAGTTATCGACGGAGCTATAATTCACCCCTCCACTTT	CASSYRRSYNSPLHF
TRBJ1-6	TRBD1	few	TRBV27	TGTGCCAGCAGCCGGACAGGAACCAATAATTCACCCCTCCACTTT	CASSRTGTNNSPLHF
TRBJ2-7	-	many	TRBV28	TGTGCCAGCACCCCCTATTTTTTGGGGACTCCCTCCTACGAGCAGTACTTC	CASTPYFLGTPSYEQYF
TRBJ2-7	TRBD2	-	TRBV30	TGTGCCTGGAGTGTAGCGGGAATATACCCGCACGAGCAGTACTTC	CAWSVAGIYPHEQYF
TRBJ1-2	-	-	TRBV12-3/TRBV12-4	TGTGCCAGCAGTGCGTTGGGGCCCAACTATGGCTACACCTTC	CASSALGPNYGYTF
TRBJ1-1	-	many	TRBV7-2	TGTGCCAGCAGCTTAGTGGGGGGAAGGAAAACTGAAGCTTTCTTT	CASSLVGGRKTEAFF
TRBJ1-6	TRBD1	-	TRBV27	TGTGCCAGCAGATTCCCTGGGACAGCACCCACCTCCTATAATTCACCCCTCCACTTT	CASRFPGTAPTSYNSPLHF
TRBJ1-1	-	-	TRBV20-1	TGCAGTGCTAGTCTCGCGGGGGGGAACACTGAAGCTTTCTTT	CSASLAGGNTEAFF
TRBJ2-1	TRBD2	many	TRBV12-3/TRBV12-4	TGTGCCAGCAGCTCCCGACTAGCGGGAGCCTACAATGAGCAGTTCTTC	CASSSRLAGAYNEQFF
TRBJ2-1	TRBD2	many	TRBV5-1	TGCGCCAGCAGCTTGGCCCGGGGACTAGCTTACAATGAGCAGTTCTTC	CASSLARGLAYNEQFF
TRBJ1-2	TRBD1	many	TRBV27	TGTGCCAGCAGTGATCAAATCCCCGGACAGGGGGCTTATGGCTACACCTTC	CASSDQIPGQGAYGYTF
TRBJ2-1	-	few	TRBV5-1	TGCGCCAGCAGCGCCGCCGCGACAGTGGGGAATGAGCAGTTCTTC	CASSAAATVGNEQFF
TRBJ2-6	-	many	TRBV7-9	TGTGCCAGCAGCTTAGGGTCCGGAAACTCTGGGGCCAACGTCCTGACTTTC	CASSLGSGNSGANVLTF
TRBJ2-7	-	few	TRBV20-1	TGCAGTGCTCCCCCCTGGGGGGAGGATTCCTACGAGCAGTACTTC	CSAPPWGEDSYEQYF
TRBJ2-7	-	many	TRBV10-3	TGTGCCATCAGTGAGTCGGACAGCTTGTACGAGCAGTACTTC	CAISESDSLYEQYF
TRBJ1-5	-	many	TRBV18	TGTGCCAGCGCGCTAGGGGTGAGGCAGCCCCAGCATTTT	CASALGVRQPQHF
TRBJ2-1	-	many	TRBV27	TGTGCCAGCAGCCTCCGAGCCCATAATGAGCAGTTCTTC	CASSLRAHNEQFF
TRBJ2-4	TRBD2	many	TRBV24-1	TGTGCCACAAACGACAGGCGACTAGCGGGTTTTCTAGCCAAAAACATTCAGTACTTC	CATNDRRLAGFLAKNIQYF
TRBJ1-1	TRBD1	many	TRBV5-1	TGCGCCAGCAGCGGACAGGGCATGAACACTGAAGCTTTCTTT	CASSGQGMNTEAFF
TRBJ2-5	TRBD1	many	TRBV7-9	TGTGCCAGCAGCTTGGGACAGGGGGTCTACCAAGAGACCCAGTACTTC	CASSLGQGVYQETQYF
TRBJ2-7	TRBD2	many	TRBV6-1	TGTGCCAGCAGTGCGGGACTACGCTACGAGCAGTACTTC	CASSAGLRYEQYF
TRBJ1-1	-	many	TRBV7-9	TGTGCCAGCAGCCAAACCACGAACACTGAAGCTTTCTTT	CASSQTTNTEAFF
TRBJ1-5	-	few	TRBV19	TGTGCCAGTAGTATTTGGGGGGCTGGCAATCAGCCCCAGCATTTT	CASSIWGAGNQPQHF
TRBJ1-1	-	many	TRBV6-6	TGTGCCAGATCTACACCGAACACTGAAGCTTTCTTT	CARSTPNTEAFF
TRBJ2-7	-	few	TRBV20-1	TGCAGTGCCATTCCGGGACTCATATACGAGCAGTACTTC	CSAIPGLIYEQYF
TRBJ2-1	TRBD2	many	TRBV29-1	TGCAGCGTTCTCACTCCGACTAGCGGGAGGGGTGATGAGCAGTTCTTC	CSVLTPTSGRGDEQFF
TRBJ2-1	TRBD2	many	TRBV29-1	TGCAGCGTTGGTCTAGCGGGATCGCTTGAGCAGTTCTTC	CSVGLAGSLEQFF
TRBJ2-1	TRBD1	-	TRBV28	TGTGCCACCAACTGGGACAGCAGGACTCACTCCTACAATGAGCAGTTCTTC	CATNWDSRTHSYNEQFF